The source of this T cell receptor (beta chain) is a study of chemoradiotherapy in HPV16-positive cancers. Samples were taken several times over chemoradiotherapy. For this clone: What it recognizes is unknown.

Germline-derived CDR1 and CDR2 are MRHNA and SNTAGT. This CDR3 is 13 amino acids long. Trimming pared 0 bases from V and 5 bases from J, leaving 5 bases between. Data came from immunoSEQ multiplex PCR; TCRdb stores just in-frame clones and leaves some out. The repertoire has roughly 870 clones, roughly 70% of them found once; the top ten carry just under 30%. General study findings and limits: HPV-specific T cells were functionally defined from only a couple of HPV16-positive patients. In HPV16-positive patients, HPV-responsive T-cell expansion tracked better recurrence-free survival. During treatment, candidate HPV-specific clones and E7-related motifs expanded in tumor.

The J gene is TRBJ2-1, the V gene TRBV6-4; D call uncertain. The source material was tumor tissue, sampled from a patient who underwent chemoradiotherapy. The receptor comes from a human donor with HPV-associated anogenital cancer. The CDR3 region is CASSDSSNNEQFF. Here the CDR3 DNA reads TGTGCCAGCAGTGACTCTAGCAACAATGAGCAGTTCTTC.